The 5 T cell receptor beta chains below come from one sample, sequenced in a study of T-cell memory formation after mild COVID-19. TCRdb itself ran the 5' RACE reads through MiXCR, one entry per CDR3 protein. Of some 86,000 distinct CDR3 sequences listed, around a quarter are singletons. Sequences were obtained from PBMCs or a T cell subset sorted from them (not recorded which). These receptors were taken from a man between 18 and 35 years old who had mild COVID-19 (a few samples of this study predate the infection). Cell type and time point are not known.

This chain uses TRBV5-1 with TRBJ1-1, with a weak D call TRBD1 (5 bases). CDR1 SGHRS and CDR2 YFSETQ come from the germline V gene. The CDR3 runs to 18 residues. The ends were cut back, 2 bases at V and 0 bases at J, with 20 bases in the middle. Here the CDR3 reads CASSFRLGEREVNTEAFF. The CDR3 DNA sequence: TGCGCCAGCAGCTTCAGGTTAGGGGAGAGGGAAGTGAACACTGAAGCTTTCTTT.

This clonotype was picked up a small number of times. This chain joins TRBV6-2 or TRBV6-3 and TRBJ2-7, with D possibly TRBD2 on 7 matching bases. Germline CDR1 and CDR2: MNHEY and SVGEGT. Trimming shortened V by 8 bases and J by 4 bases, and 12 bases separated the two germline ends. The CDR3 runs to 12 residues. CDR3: CASRGGGYEQYF. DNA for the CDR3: TGTGCCAGCCGAGGGGGGGGGTACGAGCAGTACTTC.

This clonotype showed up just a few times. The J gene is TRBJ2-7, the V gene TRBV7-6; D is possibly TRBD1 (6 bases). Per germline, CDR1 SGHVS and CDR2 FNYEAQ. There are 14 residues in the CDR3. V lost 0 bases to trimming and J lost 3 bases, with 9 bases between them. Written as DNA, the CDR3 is TGTGCCAGCAGCTTAGCCGCCAGGGGCTACGAGCAGTACTTC. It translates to CASSLAARGYEQYF.

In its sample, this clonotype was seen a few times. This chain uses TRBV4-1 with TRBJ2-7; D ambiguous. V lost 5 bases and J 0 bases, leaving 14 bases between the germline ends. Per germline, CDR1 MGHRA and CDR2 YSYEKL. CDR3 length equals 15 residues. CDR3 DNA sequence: TGCGCCAGCAGCGCGAGATCTCAGATCTCCTACGAGCAGTACTTC. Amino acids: CASSARSQISYEQYF.

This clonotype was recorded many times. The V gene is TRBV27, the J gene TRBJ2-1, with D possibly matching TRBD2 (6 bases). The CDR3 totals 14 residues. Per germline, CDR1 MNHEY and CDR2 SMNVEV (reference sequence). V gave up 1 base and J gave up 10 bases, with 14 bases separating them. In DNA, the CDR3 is TGTGCCAGCAGTTTATTACTCCCGGGGGTCGAGCAGTTCTTC. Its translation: CASSLLLPGVEQFF.